This TCR beta chain came from a study of CD8 T cells in Susac syndrome. Study-wide results and caveats: Acknowledgment was made by the study that its TCR sequencing and HLA analysis involved a relatively small number of individuals.

CD8+ and CD4+ blood T cells underwent TCR beta sequencing. As to this clonotype: Its matching antigen is unknown.

The CDR3 runs to 15 residues. CDR1 and CDR2 (germline): MGHRA, YSYEKL. With 0 bases removed from V and 5 bases from J, the gap between germline ends came to 13 bases. Random hexamers were used to reverse transcribe 0.5 to 1 ug of RNA. Amplification of TCR beta CDR3 was carried out by immunoSEQ multiplex PCR, which covered 54 Vbeta and 13 Jbeta segments. TCRdb re-called the immunoSEQ multiplex PCR reads through MiXCR, storing one row per CDR3 protein. Of 73,000 or so distinct CDR3 sequences detected, about 95% appear once; the ten largest clones hold approximately 0.4%. The rearrangement uses TRBV4-1 and TRBJ1-1, with D possibly being TRBD1 (5 bases). The TCR originated in a human donor with multiple sclerosis. Sequenced material: CD8+ T cells from PBMCs. The CDR3 coding sequence is TGCGCCAGCAGCCAAGAGTTCGCGGGGCGGACTGAAGCTTTCTTT. Its protein product is CASSQEFAGRTEAFF.